This TCR beta chain was recovered during a study of cytomegalovirus exposure and HLA in healthy donors. The donors gave bone marrow, and they were healthy. Primers included in the PCR were 60 Vbeta and 13 Jbeta primers. The repertoire was sequenced with immunoSEQ multiplex PCR; TCRdb's copy has only in-frame clones and lacks some. The table includes roughly 180,000 clones, about three quarters detected once. This receptor was obtained from a young man in good health and CMV-seronegative. Sequenced: PBMCs.

The CDR3 coding sequence is TGTGCCAGCAGCGCGCCGCAGGGGGCTACCTATGGCTACACCTTC. Its translation is CASSAPQGATYGYTF. The chain is built from TRBV9 and TRBJ1-2; TRBD1 agrees at 8 bases. The J segment lost 4 bases and the V segment lost 3 bases, leaving 8 bases of the junction unmatched. There are 15 residues in the CDR3. Germline V gene sequence: CDR1 SGDLS, CDR2 YYNGEE. Full variable domain (rest looked up from reference TRBV9 and TRBJ1-2): DSGVTQTPKHLITATGQRVTLRCSPRSGDLSVYWYQQSLDQGLQFLIQYYNGEERAKGNILERFSAQQFPDLHSELNLSSLELGDSALYFCASSAPQGATYGYTFGSGTRLTVV.